Sequencing of this T cell receptor (beta chain) was carried out in a study of CD8 T cells in Susac syndrome (dated by TCRdb to between 2018 and 2021). Turning to the overall study: The study used repertoire sequencing to test whether antigen drove CD8+ T cell activation and differentiation in Susac syndrome. Clonality of the CD8+ T cell repertoire was compared between around 13 healthy donors, about 14 Susac syndrome patients and about 15 multiple sclerosis patients.

The CDR3 spans 14 residues, from the cysteine through the phenylalanine. The read is trimmed to its CDR3 DNA, 42 bases read in frame from base 1. V is pared back by 1 base and J by 3 bases, with 9 bases lying between the germline termini. Per the germline V gene, SGHTA is the CDR1 and FQGNSA is the CDR2. High-throughput TCR beta sequencing profiled peripheral blood CD8+ and CD4+ T cells from healthy donors, Susac syndrome patients and multiple sclerosis patients. The multiple sclerosis controls were treatment-naive patients whose relapsing-remitting disease, either stable or active, fulfilled the revised McDonald criteria. Bulk CD8+ and CD4+ T cells were purified by magnetic negative isolation, whereas CD8+ TEMRA cells were enriched by FACS. Blood was drawn into EDTA tubes, processed within 24 hours, and PBMCs were isolated by density gradient centrifugation. PBMCs intended for TCR sequencing were frozen in liquid nitrogen and were later thawed in a 37 degrees C water bath. The sorted or isolated CD4+, CD8+ and CD8+ TEMRA cells had a purity of 90% or higher.

This clonotype was recorded only once. Its antigen has not been determined. The sample holds no much larger clone one base away, and base qualities are not on file. Weak support is all one read offers. General study outcomes and caveats: The number of individuals in the TCR sequencing and HLA analysis was acknowledged as relatively small.

RNA was extracted using the RNeasy kit, and about 0.45 to 1 microgram was reverse transcribed with random hexamers. TCR beta CDR3 regions were amplified with the immunoSEQ multiplex PCR assay covering 54 Vbeta and 13 Jbeta segments. PCR amplification bias was corrected by using a synthetic template baseline for primer optimization and computational correction. Turning to the authors' computational methods: Reads were annotated to V, D and J genes per IMGT and analyzed with immunoSEQ Analyzer, keeping only productive sequences. Clonality was computed as one minus Shannon entropy normalized by log2 of the number of productive unique sequences. For each patient and control, public and private clones were evaluated among the 100 most prevalent clones. Clones were defined as Susac-specific if absent from the healthy and MS cohorts, from roughly 1,100 published viral clones and from other ImmuneACCESS disease sequences. TCRdb reprocessed the public reads (quality trimming at Q25 with fastp, clone calling with MiXCR) and kept in-frame beta chains. Duplicate CDR3 protein sequences are folded into a single record with the most common DNA and genes. These V and J calls are TCRdb output, not the study's own analysis. The sample table holds 400,000 or so distinct CDR3 sequences, of which roughly 85% were seen once. Under 0.15% of the sample lies in the top ten.

The TCR sequence derives from a human donor with multiple sclerosis. The rearranged chain carries TRBV7-2 and TRBJ1-1; no D segment can be confidently identified. Sequenced sample: CD8+ T cells from PBMCs. The DNA sequence is TGTGCCAGCAGCTTAGTAGGCAGCTACACTGAAGCTTTCTTT. This codes for CASSLVGSYTEAFF.